The 25 T cell receptor beta chains in this list originate from one sample, sequenced in a study of T cells in Graves' hyperthyroidism and ophthalmopathy. The source material, RNA transcripts, was used to amplify TCR beta CDR3 regions. Using the HTBI primer set, a first-round RT-PCR was run on the TCR CDR3. In TCRdb, the multiplex PCR reads were re-called with MiXCR into one record per CDR3 protein. The sample includes about 560,000 distinct CDR3 sequences, approximately 14% of them seen just once. Sequencing was done on a sample of blood. These receptors all come from a woman aged 25 to 45 with Graves' hyperthyroidism.

This clonotype was recorded at least ten times. This chain connects TRBV30 to TRBJ1-6, with no clear D. V was cut by 2 bases and J by 10 bases, with 12 bases left in between. The CDR3 is made up of 13 amino acids. The germline gives CDR1 GTSNPN, CDR2 SVGIG (reference sequence). DNA for the CDR3: TGTGCCTGGAGTCCCGGGCGGAACTCACCCCTCCACTTT. Protein product: CAWSPGRNSPLHF.

Of note for this clonotype: A single base separates this from a much larger clone, so it may be a read error. The chain uses TRBV28 and TRBJ2-7, with D possibly being TRBD1 or TRBD2 (6 bases each). Per the germline V gene, CDR1 is MDHEN and CDR2 is SYDVKM. The V gene lost 5 bases and the J gene lost 7 bases, with 21 bases spanning the gap. The CDR3 runs 15 residues. Written as DNA, the CDR3 is TGTGCCAGCAGTCCAGGGGATAGCGGAGGGGATGAGCAGTACTTC. It codes for CASSPGDSGGDEQYF.

This clonotype was seen a handful of times. This chain joins TRBV6-2 or TRBV6-3 and TRBJ2-5; perhaps D is TRBD1 or TRBD2 (5 bases each). Trimming cost V 6 bases and J 4 bases, with 12 bases left between them. Looked up from germline, CDR1 is MNHEY and CDR2 is SVGEGT. The CDR3 is 13 amino acids. In DNA, the CDR3 is TGTGCCAGCAGCCGGGACGGATTAGAGACCCAGTACTTC. Protein: CASSRDGLETQYF.

A word on this clonotype: A much more abundant neighbour one base away suggests this may be a read error. V usage is TRBV7-9 and J usage is TRBJ2-1, with 8 bases aligning to TRBD2. V trimming: 3 bases; J trimming: 6 bases; junction bases outside the gene matches: 7. This CDR3 region has 15 residues. Per the germline V gene, CDR1 is SEHNR and CDR2 is FQNEAQ (reference sequence). Written as DNA, the CDR3 is TGTGCCAGCAGCTTGTGGCGGGGGGTCGGCAATGAGCAGTTCTTC. This codes for CASSLWRGVGNEQFF.

This clonotype was recorded many times. This chain links TRBV20-1 with TRBJ2-3; TRBD2 might be the D (6 bases). CDR3 size: 13 residues. Trimming removed 3 bases from V and 4 bases from J, with 11 bases in between. In germline, CDR1 is DFQATT, CDR2 SNEGSKA (reference sequence). The CDR3 DNA reads TGCAGTGCTAGCGGGAGTCTCGCAGATACGCAGTATTTT. Protein: CSASGSLADTQYF.

In its sample, this clonotype was seen many times. The V gene is TRBV7-9, the J gene TRBJ2-1, with no clear D. The CDR3 totals 13 residues. Germline loops: CDR1 SEHNR, CDR2 FQNEAQ (reference sequence). The germline V and J ends were trimmed by 1 base and 8 bases, with 9 bases remaining between them. The CDR3 bases are TGTGCCAGCAGCTTAGTCGGTTTCGATGAGCAGTTCTTC. It encodes CASSLVGFDEQFF.

This clonotype was recorded a few times. The V and J genes are TRBV18 and TRBJ2-2; 8 bases fit TRBD2. The CDR3 has 15 residues. The ends lost 3 bases at V and 7 bases at J; junction bases unmatched: 7. CDR1 is KGHSH and CDR2 is LQKENI in the germline V gene. For the CDR3, the DNA is TGTGCCAGCTCACCGGGACTAGGAATGATCGGGGAGCTGTTTTTT. Translated, it gives CASSPGLGMIGELFF.

This clonotype was recorded at least ten times. This chain joins TRBV27 and TRBJ2-7; 8 bases match TRBD1. This CDR3 has 18 amino acids. After removal of 6 bases from V and 0 bases from J, the junction contained 16 bases not matched to a gene. Germline CDR1 MNHEY, CDR2 SMNVEV (reference sequence). CDR3 sequence: CASRPTKMTGASSYEQYF. In nucleotides, the CDR3 is TGTGCCAGCAGACCCACGAAGATGACAGGGGCCAGCTCCTACGAGCAGTACTTC.

Many counts were recorded for this clonotype. The chain uses TRBV20-1 and TRBJ2-5; D gene unclear. Trimming stripped 2 bases from V and 5 bases from J, with 9 bases between. CDR1 is DFQATT and CDR2 is SNEGSKA in the germline V gene (reference sequence). This CDR3 comprises 12 residues. The CDR3 sequence: CSARPLVETQYF. In nucleotides, the CDR3 is TGCAGTGCTAGACCTCTCGTTGAGACCCAGTACTTC.

Comment on this clonotype: A read error may be the cause here, since a much bigger clone is one base away. The chain is built from TRBV12-3 or TRBV12-4 and TRBJ2-4; D possibly corresponds to TRBD2 (6 bases). The better agreement between TRBJ2-1 and the DNA end casts doubt on the J call. This CDR3 is built from 14 residues. CDR3 residues: CASSTTSPADIQFF. The CDR3 nucleotides are TGTGCCAGCAGTACGACTAGTCCCGCCGACATTCAGTTCTTC.

The chain has TRBV3-1 and TRBJ1-2; 9 positions match TRBD1. V dropped 0 bases and J dropped 7; count of bases not matched to a gene: 3. Germline V CDR1 and CDR2: LGHDT, YNNKEL (reference sequence). There are 14 residues in the CDR3. CDR3 amino acids: CASSQDRQGGGYTF. The CDR3 nucleotides are TGTGCCAGCAGCCAAGATAGACAGGGGGGTGGCTACACCTTC. The variable domain in full, with the rest retrieved from reference TRBV3-1 and TRBJ1-2, is DTAVSQTPKYLVTQMGNDKSIKCEQNLGHDTMYWYKQDSKKFLKIMFSYNNKELIINETVPNRFSPKSPDKAHLNLHINSLELGDSAVYFCASSQDRQGGGYTFGSGTRLTVV.

The table lists this clonotype with many counts. The genes are TRBV7-9 and TRBJ2-5, with 8 bases identical to TRBD1. The CDR3 contains 16 residues. Unmatched junction bases numbered 11, after V lost 5 bases and J lost 3 bases. Germline CDR1 reads SEHNR; CDR2 reads FQNEAQ (reference sequence). The CDR3 DNA follows: TGTGCCAGCAGCCTCTCCCCCACAGGGGGAGAAGAGACCCAGTACTTC. This codes for CASSLSPTGGEETQYF.

This clonotype was counted many times. This chain joins TRBV12-3 or TRBV12-4 and TRBJ2-3, with 7 bases identical to TRBD2. The J segment lost 0 bases and the V segment lost 7 bases, leaving 7 bases of the junction unmatched. This CDR3 has 15 amino acids. CDR3 amino acids: CASTSTSRSTDTQYF. In DNA, the CDR3 is TGTGCCAGCACTTCGACTAGCAGAAGCACAGATACGCAGTATTTT.

The CDR3 coding sequence is TGTGCCAGCAGGGATAGAACGGGTGGCACTGAAGCTTTCTTT. Its protein product is CASRDRTGGTEAFF. The rearrangement uses TRBV12-3 or TRBV12-4 and TRBJ1-1; D uncertain. CDR3 size: 14 residues. The germline V and J ends were trimmed by 6 bases and 4 bases, with 15 bases remaining between them.

Many counts were recorded for this clonotype. The chain couples TRBV2 to TRBJ2-7; D gene unclear. The CDR3 has 14 residues. V was clipped by 2 bases and J by 5 bases, with 13 bases between them. Germline V gene sequence: CDR1 SNHLY, CDR2 FYNNEI. The CDR3 here is CASSELVGRNEQYF. DNA of the CDR3: TGTGCCAGCAGTGAACTCGTTGGGCGGAACGAGCAGTACTTC. Based on the CDR3 plus reference TRBV2 and TRBJ2-7, the full variable domain is EPEVTQTPSHQVTQMGQEVILRCVPISNHLYFYWYRQILGQKVEFLVSFYNNEISEKSEIFDDQFSVERPDGSNFTLKIRSTKLEDSAMYFCASSELVGRNEQYFGPGTRLTVT.

The count of this clonotype is one. Being one base from a much bigger clone, this may be a read error. This chain uses TRBV18 with TRBJ2-7, with D hard to call. Germline V lookup: CDR1 KGHSH, CDR2 LQKENI. The length of the CDR3 is 13 residues. In nucleotides, the CDR3 is TGTGCCAGCTCACCACCGGTAGGCTACGAGCAGCACTTC. Translation gives CASSPPVGYEQHF.

V usage is TRBV5-1 and J usage is TRBJ2-7; D tentatively fits TRBD1 or TRBD2 (5 bases each). The CDR3 is 14 amino acids. V lost 0 bases to trimming and J lost 3 bases, with 10 bases between them. In germline, CDR1 is SGHRS, CDR2 YFSETQ. CDR3 nucleotides: TGCGCCAGCAGCTTGGCTGGGACGTACTACGAGCAGTACTTC. It is translated as CASSLAGTYYEQYF.

CDR3 region: CASSLEASGYQETQYF. The DNA of the CDR3 is TGTGCCAGCAGCTTGGAGGCTAGCGGGTACCAAGAGACCCAGTACTTC. This chain uses TRBV5-6 with TRBJ2-5; 8 bases align to TRBD2. The germline gives CDR1 SGHDT, CDR2 YYEEEE. The junction had 4 bases not matched to a gene; V was cut back by 0 bases and J by 0 bases. CDR3 size: 16 residues. Variable domain in full (rest from reference TRBV5-6 and TRBJ2-5): DAGVTQSPTHLIKTRGQQVTLRCSPKSGHDTVSWYQQALGQGPQFIFQYYEEEERQRGNFPDRFSGHQFPNYSSELNVNALLLGDSALYLCASSLEASGYQETQYFGPGTRLLVL.

This clonotype was counted only a few times. The chain carries TRBV6-2 or TRBV6-3 and TRBJ2-2; no clear D. The V gene's germline CDR1 is MNHEY and CDR2 SVGEGT. This CDR3 comprises 17 residues. Trimming removed 5 bases from V and 7 bases from J, with 23 bases in between. This CDR3 reads CASSPPRVMPIGGELFF. The CDR3 DNA sequence: TGTGCCAGCAGTCCCCCCCGGGTCATGCCAATAGGCGGGGAGCTGTTTTTT.

This clonotype was counted many times. The rearrangement links TRBV20-1 to TRBJ2-3; D remains unclear. Germline V gene sequence: CDR1 DFQATT, CDR2 SNEGSKA (reference sequence). The V and J ends lost 4 bases and 0 bases respectively, with 11 bases between them. The CDR3 spans 14 residues. The CDR3 DNA is TGCAGTGCTAATCTAGGGTCTAGCACAGATACGCAGTATTTT. Translation gives CSANLGSSTDTQYF.

The V gene is TRBV6-6, the J gene TRBJ2-2; D gene uncertain. V lost 1 base, J lost 5 bases, and 11 bases lay in between. In germline, CDR1 is MNHNY, CDR2 SVGAGI (reference sequence). The CDR3 length is 15 residues. The CDR3 region is CASSYWASETGELFF. For the CDR3, the DNA is TGTGCCAGCAGTTACTGGGCTTCAGAAACCGGGGAGCTGTTTTTT.

The chain couples TRBV7-2 to TRBJ2-3, with D perhaps TRBD2 (6 bases). Deletions cut 5 bases from V and 9 bases from J, with 15 bases between. The CDR3 is 13 residues long. From germline, CDR1 is SGHTA and CDR2 FQGNSA. The CDR3 loop reads CASSTRTTTTQYF. CDR3 nucleotides: TGTGCCAGCAGCACGCGGACTACTACAACGCAGTATTTT.

The rearrangement links TRBV24-1 to TRBJ2-1; 11 bases are a match to TRBD2. The DNA end is a closer match to TRBJ2-7, so the J assignment may be wrong. There are 18 residues in the CDR3. Germline V gives CDR1 KGHDR, CDR2 SFDVKD. CDR3 DNA sequence: TGTGCCACCAGTGACGGACCCCGTAGCGGGAGGGACTACAATGAGCAGTACTTC. Translating gives CATSDGPRSGRDYNEQYF.

The table lists this clonotype with a few counts. The gene calls are TRBV4-2 and TRBJ1-1; no reliable D call. V lost 2 bases to trimming and J lost 0 bases, with 7 bases between them. Germline V CDR1 and CDR2: LGHNA, YNFKEQ. The CDR3 sequence is 14 residues long. The CDR3 loop is CASSQKEVNTEAFF. CDR3 nucleotides: TGTGCCAGCAGCCAAAAGGAGGTGAACACTGAAGCTTTCTTT.

With regard to this clonotype: A much bigger clone sits one base away, suggesting this may be a read error. The chain couples TRBV12-3 or TRBV12-4 to TRBJ2-1; TRBD2 is a possible D gene (6 bases). Trimming shortened V by 6 bases and J by 3 bases, and 18 bases separated the two germline ends. The CDR3 has 16 residues. The CDR3 DNA reads as TGTGCCAGCAGCCCCGAACTAGCTATTGGCTACAATGAGCAGTTCTTC. Amino acid sequence: CASSPELAIGYNEQFF.